Shown below are 3 T cell receptor beta chains from a single sample sequenced in a study of beta chain features in type 1 diabetes. Regarding the study as a whole: People with Type 1 diabetes carried modestly yet significantly shorter TCRB CDR3s in all four CD4+ subsets.

The whole isolated RNA underwent reverse transcription, so sequencing captured expressed TCRB transcripts. The protocol was immunoSEQ multiplex PCR, while the TCRdb copy is restricted to in-frame clones and leaves out a portion. The table includes 150,000 to 200,000 clones, approximately 8.1% detected once. No antigens are known for them. The sequenced sample was central memory CD4+ T cells from blood. The receptors were sampled from a man younger than 35 with type 1 diabetes.

The table lists this clone with a few counts. J is TRBJ1-3 and V is TRBV18; possibly TRBD1 for D (5 bases). The CDR3 has 16 residues. With 3 bases removed from V and 1 base from J, the gap between germline ends came to 13 bases. Germline lookup yields CDR1 KGHSH and CDR2 LQKENI. The CDR3 protein is CASSPSTGLSGNTIYF. CDR3 DNA: TGTGCCAGCTCACCTTCCACAGGTCTTTCTGGAAACACCATATATTTT.

In this sample, this clone turned up many times. The V and J genes are TRBV30 and TRBJ1-6; TRBD1 aligns across 8 bases. Germline V gives CDR1 GTSNPN, CDR2 SVGIG (reference sequence). V gave up 4 bases and J gave up 7 bases; unmatched junction bases: 6. CDR3 length equals 14 residues. The CDR3 is CAWNGQGRNSPLHF. The CDR3 nucleotides read TGTGCCTGGAATGGACAGGGAAGGAATTCACCCCTCCACTTT.

The rearrangement joins TRBV2 to TRBJ2-3; 10 bases match TRBD2. Germline V lookup: CDR1 SNHLY, CDR2 FYNNEI. V lost 7 bases and J lost 6; bases outside the gene matches: 10. The CDR3 consists of 15 residues. CDR3 sequence reads: CASIREAGGPDTQYF. CDR3 bases: TGTGCCAGCATCCGCGAAGCGGGAGGGCCCGATACGCAGTATTTT.